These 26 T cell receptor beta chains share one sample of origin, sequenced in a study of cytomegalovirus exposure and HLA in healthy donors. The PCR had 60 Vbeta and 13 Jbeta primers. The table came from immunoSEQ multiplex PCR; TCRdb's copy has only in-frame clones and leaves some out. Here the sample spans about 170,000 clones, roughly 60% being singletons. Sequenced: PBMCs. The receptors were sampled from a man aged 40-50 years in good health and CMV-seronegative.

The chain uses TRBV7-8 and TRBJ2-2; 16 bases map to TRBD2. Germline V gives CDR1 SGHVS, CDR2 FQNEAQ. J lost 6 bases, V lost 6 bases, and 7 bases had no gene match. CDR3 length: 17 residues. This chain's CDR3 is CASSSGLAGGRAGELFF. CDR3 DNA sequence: TGTGCCAGCAGTTCGGGACTAGCGGGGGGGCGGGCCGGGGAGCTGTTTTTT. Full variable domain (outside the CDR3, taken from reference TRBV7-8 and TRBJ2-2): GAGVSQSPRYKVAKRGQDVALRCDPISGHVSLFWYQQALGQGPEFLTYFQNEAQLDKSGLPSDRFFAERPEGSVSTLKIQRTQQEDSAVYLCASSSGLAGGRAGELFFGEGSRLTVL.

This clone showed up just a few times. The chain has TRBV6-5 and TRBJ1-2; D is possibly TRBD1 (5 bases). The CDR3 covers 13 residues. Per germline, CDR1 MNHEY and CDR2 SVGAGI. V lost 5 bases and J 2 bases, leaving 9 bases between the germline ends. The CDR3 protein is CASSPRGNYGYTF. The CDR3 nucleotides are TGTGCCAGCAGTCCTCGGGGGAACTATGGCTACACCTTC.

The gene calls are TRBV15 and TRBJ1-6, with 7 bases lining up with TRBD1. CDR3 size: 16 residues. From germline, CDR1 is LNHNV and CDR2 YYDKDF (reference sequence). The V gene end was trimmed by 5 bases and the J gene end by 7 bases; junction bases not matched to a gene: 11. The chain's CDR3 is CATSSWRGTENSPLHF. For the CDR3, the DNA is TGTGCCACCAGCTCCTGGAGAGGGACAGAGAATTCACCCCTCCACTTT.

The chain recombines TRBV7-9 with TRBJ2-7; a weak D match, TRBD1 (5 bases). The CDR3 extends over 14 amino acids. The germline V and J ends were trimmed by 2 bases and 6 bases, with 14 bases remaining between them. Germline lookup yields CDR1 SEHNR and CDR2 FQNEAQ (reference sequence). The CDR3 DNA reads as TGTGCCAGCAGCTTACGGCAGGGCTTAGGCGAGCAGTACTTC. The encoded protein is CASSLRQGLGEQYF.

The CDR3 sequence: CASSRQGAQPQHF. The CDR3 region has the DNA TGTGCCAGCTCAAGACAGGGGGCCCAGCCCCAGCATTTT. The chain employs TRBV18 and TRBJ1-5, with 10 bases aligning to TRBD1. CDR1 KGHSH and CDR2 LQKENI come from the germline V gene. V was pared by 5 bases and J by 7 bases, with 2 bases of the junction left unmatched. This CDR3 is built from 13 residues.

CDR3 DNA sequence: TGTGCCAGCAGGGACAGGGTCGGACCCTCCGAGCAGTACTTC. It encodes CASRDRVGPSEQYF. The J gene is TRBJ2-7, the V gene TRBV2; 8 bases are a match to TRBD1. This CDR3 region has 14 residues. J gave up 6 bases and V 6 bases, and 10 bases lay outside the gene matches. Germline V gene sequence: CDR1 SNHLY, CDR2 FYNNEI. Supplemented by reference TRBV2 and TRBJ2-7, the full variable domain reads EPEVTQTPSHQVTQMGQEVILRCVPISNHLYFYWYRQILGQKVEFLVSFYNNEISEKSEIFDDQFSVERPDGSNFTLKIRSTKLEDSAMYFCASRDRVGPSEQYFGPGTRLTVT.

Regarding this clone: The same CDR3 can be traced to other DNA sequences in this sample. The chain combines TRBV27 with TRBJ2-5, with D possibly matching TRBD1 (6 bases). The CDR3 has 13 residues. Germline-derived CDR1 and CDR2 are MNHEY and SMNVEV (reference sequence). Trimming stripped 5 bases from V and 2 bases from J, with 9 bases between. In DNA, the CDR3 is TGTGCCAGCAGTGGACAGCTGCAAGAGACCCAGTACTTC. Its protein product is CASSGQLQETQYF.

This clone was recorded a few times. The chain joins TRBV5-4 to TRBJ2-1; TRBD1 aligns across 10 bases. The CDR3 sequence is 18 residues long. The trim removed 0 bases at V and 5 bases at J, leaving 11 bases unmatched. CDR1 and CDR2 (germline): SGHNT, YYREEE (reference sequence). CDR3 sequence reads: CASSLGRMGQGSHNEQFF. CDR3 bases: TGTGCCAGCAGCTTGGGGCGGATGGGACAGGGGTCCCACAATGAGCAGTTCTTC.

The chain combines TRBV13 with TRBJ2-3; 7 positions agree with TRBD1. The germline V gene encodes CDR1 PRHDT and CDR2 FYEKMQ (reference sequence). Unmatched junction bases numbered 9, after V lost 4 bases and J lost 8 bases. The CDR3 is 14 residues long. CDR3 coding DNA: TGTGCCAGCAGCTCAGACAGGGCATGGGCTACGCAGTATTTT. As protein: CASSSDRAWATQYF.

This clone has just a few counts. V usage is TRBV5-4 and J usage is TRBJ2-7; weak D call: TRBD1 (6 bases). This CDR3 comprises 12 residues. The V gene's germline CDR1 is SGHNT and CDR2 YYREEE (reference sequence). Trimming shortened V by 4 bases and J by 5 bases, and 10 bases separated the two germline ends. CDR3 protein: CASSNSGDEQYF. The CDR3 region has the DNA TGTGCCAGCAGCAATTCAGGGGACGAGCAGTACTTC.

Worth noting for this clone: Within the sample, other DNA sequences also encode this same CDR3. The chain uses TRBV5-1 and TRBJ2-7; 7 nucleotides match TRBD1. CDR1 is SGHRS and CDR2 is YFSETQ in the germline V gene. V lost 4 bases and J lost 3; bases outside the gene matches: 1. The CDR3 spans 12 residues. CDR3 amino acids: CASSRDSYEQYF. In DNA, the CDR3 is TGCGCCAGCAGCAGGGACAGCTACGAGCAGTACTTC. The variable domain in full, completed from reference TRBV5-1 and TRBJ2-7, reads KAGVTQTPRYLIKTRGQQVTLSCSPISGHRSVSWYQQTPGQGLQFLFEYFSETQRNKGNFPGRFSGRQFSNSRSEMNVSTLELGDSALYLCASSRDSYEQYFGPGTRLTVT.

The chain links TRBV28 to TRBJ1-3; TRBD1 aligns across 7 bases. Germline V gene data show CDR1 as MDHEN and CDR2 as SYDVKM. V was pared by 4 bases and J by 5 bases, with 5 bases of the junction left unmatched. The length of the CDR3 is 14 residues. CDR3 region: CASSSRDSRNTIYF. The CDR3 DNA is TGTGCCAGCAGTTCCCGGGACAGCCGAAACACCATATATTTT. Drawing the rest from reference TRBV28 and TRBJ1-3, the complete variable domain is DVKVTQSSRYLVKRTGEKVFLECVQDMDHENMFWYRQDPGLGLRLIYFSYDVKMKEKGDIPEGYSVSREKKERFSLILESASTNQTSMYLCASSSRDSRNTIYFGEGSWLTVV.

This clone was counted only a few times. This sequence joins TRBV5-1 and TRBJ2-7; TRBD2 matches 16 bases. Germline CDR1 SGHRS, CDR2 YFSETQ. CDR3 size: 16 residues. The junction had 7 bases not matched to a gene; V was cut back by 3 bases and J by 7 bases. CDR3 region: CASSSGTSGRVGEQYF. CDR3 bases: TGCGCCAGCAGCTCGGGGACTAGCGGGAGGGTTGGAGAGCAGTACTTC.

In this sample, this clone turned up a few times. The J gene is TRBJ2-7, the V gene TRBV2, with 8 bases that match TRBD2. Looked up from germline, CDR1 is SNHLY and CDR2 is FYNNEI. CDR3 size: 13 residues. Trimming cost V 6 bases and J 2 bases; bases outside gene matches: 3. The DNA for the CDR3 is TGTGCCAGCAGAGCGGGAGTTACCTACGAGCAGTACTTC. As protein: CASRAGVTYEQYF.

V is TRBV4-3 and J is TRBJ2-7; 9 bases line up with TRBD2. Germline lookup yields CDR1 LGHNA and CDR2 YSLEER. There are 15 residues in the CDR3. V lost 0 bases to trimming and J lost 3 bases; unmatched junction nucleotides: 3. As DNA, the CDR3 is TGCGCCAGCAGCCAAGAGAGCGGGAGGTACTACGAGCAGTACTTC. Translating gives CASSQESGRYYEQYF.

The CDR3 bases are TGTGCCAGCAGCCGGGGAGGACAGGGGGGGTACGAGCAGTACTTC. It yields the protein CASSRGGQGGYEQYF. V usage is TRBV7-6 and J usage is TRBJ2-7; 10 positions agree with TRBD1. Germline CDR1 is SGHVS and CDR2 is FNYEAQ. The CDR3 is made up of 15 amino acids. Unmatched junction bases numbered 8, after V lost 5 bases and J lost 4 bases.

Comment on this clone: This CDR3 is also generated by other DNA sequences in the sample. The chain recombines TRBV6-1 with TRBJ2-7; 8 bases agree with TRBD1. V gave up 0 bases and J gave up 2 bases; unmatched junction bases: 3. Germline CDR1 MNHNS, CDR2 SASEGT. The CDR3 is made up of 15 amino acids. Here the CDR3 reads CASSEAGQGPYEQYF. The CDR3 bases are TGTGCCAGCAGTGAAGCAGGACAGGGCCCCTACGAGCAGTACTTC.

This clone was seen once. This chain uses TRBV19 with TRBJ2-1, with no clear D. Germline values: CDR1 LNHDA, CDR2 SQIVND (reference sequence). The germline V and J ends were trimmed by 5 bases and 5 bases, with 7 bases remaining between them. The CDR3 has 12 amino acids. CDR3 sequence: CASSPLDNEQFF. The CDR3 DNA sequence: TGTGCCAGTAGTCCCCTTGACAATGAGCAGTTCTTC.

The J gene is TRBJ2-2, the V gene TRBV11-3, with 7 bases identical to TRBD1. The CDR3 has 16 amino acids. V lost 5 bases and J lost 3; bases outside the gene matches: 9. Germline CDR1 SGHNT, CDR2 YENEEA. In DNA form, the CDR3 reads TGTGCCAGCAGCCCCGGGCAAGGGGGCCACACCGGGGAGCTGTTTTTT. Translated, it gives CASSPGQGGHTGELFF.

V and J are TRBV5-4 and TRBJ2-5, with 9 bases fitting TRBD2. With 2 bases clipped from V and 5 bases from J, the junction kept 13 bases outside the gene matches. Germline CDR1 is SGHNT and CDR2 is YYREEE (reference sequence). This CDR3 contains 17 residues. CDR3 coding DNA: TGTGCCAGCAGCTTAGGGATTAGCGGGAGAGGTGGCGAGACCCAGTACTTC. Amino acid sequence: CASSLGISGRGGETQYF.

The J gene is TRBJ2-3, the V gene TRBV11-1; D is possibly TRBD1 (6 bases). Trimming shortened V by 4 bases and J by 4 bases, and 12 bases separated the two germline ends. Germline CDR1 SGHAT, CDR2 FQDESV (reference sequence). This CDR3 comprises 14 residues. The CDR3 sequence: CASSYLEGADTQYF. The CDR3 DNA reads TGTGCCAGCAGCTATCTAGAGGGGGCAGATACGCAGTATTTT.

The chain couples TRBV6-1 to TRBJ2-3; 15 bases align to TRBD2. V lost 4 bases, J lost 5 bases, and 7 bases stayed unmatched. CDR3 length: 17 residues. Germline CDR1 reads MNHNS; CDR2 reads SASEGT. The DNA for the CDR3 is TGTGCCAGCAGTGGGACTAGCGGGGGGGCCGGGAAAGATACGCAGTATTTT. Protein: CASSGTSGGAGKDTQYF.

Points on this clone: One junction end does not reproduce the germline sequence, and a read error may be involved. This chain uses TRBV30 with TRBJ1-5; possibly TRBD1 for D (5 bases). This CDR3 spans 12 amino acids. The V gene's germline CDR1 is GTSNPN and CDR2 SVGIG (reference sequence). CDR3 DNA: TGTGCCTGGGACAGAGACAATCAGCCCCGGCATTTT. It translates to CAWDRDNQPRHF.

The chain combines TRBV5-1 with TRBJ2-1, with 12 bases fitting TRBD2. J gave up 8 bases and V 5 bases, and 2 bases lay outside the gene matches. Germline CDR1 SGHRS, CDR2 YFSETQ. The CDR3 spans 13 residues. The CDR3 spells CASRGLAGDEQFF. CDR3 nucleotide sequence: TGCGCCAGCAGGGGACTAGCGGGTGATGAGCAGTTCTTC.

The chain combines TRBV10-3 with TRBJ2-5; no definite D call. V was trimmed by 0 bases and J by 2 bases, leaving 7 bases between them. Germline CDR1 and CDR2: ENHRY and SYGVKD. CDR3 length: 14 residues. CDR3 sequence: CAISESGRQETQYF. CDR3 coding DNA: TGTGCCATCAGTGAGTCAGGCAGGCAAGAGACCCAGTACTTC.

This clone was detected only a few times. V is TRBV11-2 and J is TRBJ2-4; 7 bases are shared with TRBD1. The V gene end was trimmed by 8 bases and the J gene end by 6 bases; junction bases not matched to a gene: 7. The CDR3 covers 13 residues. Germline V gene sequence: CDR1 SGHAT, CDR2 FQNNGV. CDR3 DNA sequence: TGTGCCAGCGAACAAACAGGGGCAAACATTCAGTACTTC. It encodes CASEQTGANIQYF.